The source of this T cell receptor (beta chain) is a study of T cell repertoires in cytomegalovirus infection. Study at large: Public TCR beta signatures provided an indication of both CMV infection and a matching HLA type.

CDR3 length: 19 residues. CDR1 and CDR2 from the germline V gene are SGHAT and FQNNGV. V gave up 5 bases and J gave up 5 bases; unmatched junction bases: 18. The sample holds many counts of this clonotype. Its antigen is undetermined. Study-wide points: Using cumulative public TCR beta family frequency, the authors identified those who carried CMV together with the relevant HLA. HLA-C-restricted, CMV-specific TCR beta clonotypes were dominant ex vivo.

A single record per CDR3 protein comes from TCRdb applying MiXCR to the reads. In the table there are 450,000 to 600,000 distinct CDR3 sequences, roughly 34% of which are singletons. The sequence derives from a human donor in good health (CMV status not recorded). Some clones in this sample may be carry-over from other donors' samples. This sample comprised cultured PBMCs, obtained from culture after CMV antigen stimulation. This chain uses TRBV11-2 with TRBJ2-1, with 10 bases aligning to TRBD2. The CDR3 loop reads CASSLPTFFSGRHNNEQFF. The CDR3 bases are TGTGCCAGCAGCCTCCCGACGTTTTTTAGCGGGAGGCATAACAATGAGCAGTTCTTC.